This T cell receptor (beta chain) is from a study of cytotoxic CD8 clonotypes in ibrutinib-treated CLL. Germline V gives CDR1 SGHRS, CDR2 YFSETQ. CDR3 size: 14 residues. Losses at the gene ends were 0 bases for V and 5 bases for J; bases not matched to a gene: 3. The data were produced by immunoSEQ multiplex PCR, yet TCRdb's version contains in-frame clones alone and is incomplete. In the table there are 90,000 to 100,000 clones, approximately 80% of which are singletons. The clonotype comes from a human donor with chronic lymphocytic leukemia. The chain links TRBV5-1 to TRBJ2-7, with TRBD1 matching over 9 bases. Specimen: PBMCs, collected after 12 months of ibrutinib treatment. CDR3 protein: CASSLGQGVHEQYF. The CDR3 DNA sequence: TGCGCCAGCAGCTTGGGACAGGGGGTCCACGAGCAGTACTTC.